Below, 2 T cell receptor beta chains from the same sample are listed, as sequenced in a study of type 1 and type 2 diabetes patients. The PCR template was genomic DNA. A primer set of 30 forward and 13 reverse primers amplified the CDR3. TCRdb re-called the multiplex PCR reads with MiXCR, one entry per CDR3 protein. The data contain around 300,000 distinct CDR3 sequences, around 50% of them singletons. The sequenced material came from peripheral blood mononuclear cells (PBMCs). The receptors stem from a man between 18 and 35 years old with type 2 diabetes.

The chain links TRBV7-2 to TRBJ2-2; D might be TRBD2 (5 bases). CDR1 is SGHTA and CDR2 is FQGNSA in the germline V gene. The CDR3 consists of 12 residues. V lost 6 bases and J 8 bases, leaving 10 bases between the germline ends. The DNA for the CDR3 is TGTGCCAGCAGGTACACTAGTGGGGAGCTGTTTTTT. Translated, it gives CASRYTSGELFF.

The chain recombines TRBV2 with TRBJ2-5, with 10 positions matching TRBD1. The germline CDR1 and CDR2 sequences are SNHLY and FYNNEI. Losses at the gene ends were 3 bases for V and 4 bases for J; bases not matched to a gene: 5. The CDR3 length is 15 residues. The CDR3 region is CASSDRWTGGETQYF. CDR3 DNA sequence: TGTGCCAGCAGTGATAGATGGACAGGGGGAGAGACCCAGTACTTC.